This T cell receptor beta chain originates from a study of early T cells in non-severe SARS-CoV-2 infection. Study at large: Alpha and beta chains were unpaired, from unsorted whole-blood bulk RNA. The study's findings and limits: Missing private and CD4 specificities, VDJdb matching favored anti-spike CD8 responses.

A word on this clonotype: Its antigen remains unknown.

The TCR library protocol attached unique molecular identifiers to the individual cDNA molecules. TCRdb used MiXCR to reprocess the 5' RACE reads, holding one entry per CDR3 protein. The data hold 65,000 to 95,000 distinct CDR3 sequences, with 11% to 15% observed a single time. The V end was cut by 4 bases, the J end by 5 bases, with 8 bases between. Germline V gives CDR1 SGHTA, CDR2 FQGNSA. The CDR3 covers 12 residues. Sequencing was done on a sample of whole blood. The clonotype was recovered from an adult who was a healthcare worker with PCR-confirmed SARS-CoV-2 infection or an uninfected control (not recorded which). V usage is TRBV7-2 and J usage is TRBJ2-5, with no clear D. Here the CDR3 reads CASSYTPETQYF. The DNA of the CDR3 is TGTGCCAGCAGCTACACCCCGGAGACCCAGTACTTC.